The 23 T cell receptor beta chains below were found in one sample sequenced in a study of blood T cell repertoires in COVID-19. Libraries were prepared by immunoSEQ multiplex PCR; TCRdb keeps only in-frame clonotypes and omits some of them. The repertoire holds about 160,000 clones, with 80% to 95% as singletons. The sequenced material came from peripheral blood. The receptor set was obtained from a woman aged 50 to 65 with acute or convalescent COVID-19.

This clone has a single count. V usage is TRBV16 and J usage is TRBJ1-1; TRBD1 is a possible D gene (6 bases). CDR3 length: 11 amino acids. V dropped 5 bases and J dropped 13 bases, with 14 bases sitting between them. The V gene's germline CDR1 is KGHSY and CDR2 FQNENV. As DNA, the CDR3 is TGTGCCAGCAGCGTGGCGACCAGGGGTTTCTTT. Protein: CASSVATRGFF.

The V gene is TRBV29-1, the J gene TRBJ1-4; 11 bases map to TRBD1. Germline V gene data show CDR1 as SQVTM and CDR2 as ANQGSEA. This CDR3 spans 15 amino acids. The V segment lost 5 bases and the J segment 3 bases; nucleotides outside the gene matches: 5. Here the CDR3 reads CSVTGTGGSNEKLFF. CDR3 bases: TGCAGCGTTACCGGGACAGGGGGGTCTAATGAAAAACTGTTTTTT. The full variable domain, completed using reference TRBV29-1 and TRBJ1-4, is SAVISQKPSRDICQRGTSLTIQCQVDSQVTMMFWYRQQPGQSLTLIATANQGSEATYESGFVIDKFPISRPNLTFSTLTVSNMSPEDSSIYLCSVTGTGGSNEKLFFGSGTQLSVL.

The chain has TRBV6-5 and TRBJ1-5, with D uncertain. CDR3 length: 14 amino acids. Looked up from germline, CDR1 is MNHEY and CDR2 is SVGAGI. V lost 8 bases and J 1 base, leaving 12 bases between the germline ends. CDR3 loop: CASATGGSNQPQHF. The CDR3 nucleotides are TGTGCCAGCGCCACCGGCGGGAGCAATCAGCCCCAGCATTTT.

The rearrangement joins TRBV4-1 to TRBJ1-2, with D possibly being TRBD1 (5 bases). Trimming shortened V by 4 bases and J by 5 bases, and 23 bases separated the two germline ends. The germline V gene has CDR1 MGHRA and CDR2 YSYEKL. The CDR3 sequence is 17 residues long. CDR3 nucleotide sequence: TGCGCCAGCAGCCTAAGGGTGGATGGGGGGGGTGGATATGGCTACACCTTC. It specifies CASSLRVDGGGGYGYTF.

The V gene is TRBV7-2, the J gene TRBJ1-1; a weak D match, TRBD1 (6 bases). The V and J ends lost 4 bases and 0 bases respectively, with 18 bases between them. This CDR3 is 17 amino acids long. Germline V lookup: CDR1 SGHTA, CDR2 FQGNSA. The CDR3 protein is CASSSRQELIMNTEAFF. CDR3 coding DNA: TGTGCCAGCAGCTCCCGACAGGAATTAATCATGAACACTGAAGCTTTCTTT. Looking up the rest from reference TRBV7-2 and TRBJ1-1 gives the full variable domain: GAGVSQSPSNKVTEKGKDVELRCDPISGHTALYWYRQSLGQGLEFLIYFQGNSAPDKSGLPSDRFSAERTGGSVSTLTIQRTQQEDSAVYLCASSSRQELIMNTEAFFGQGTRLTVV.

V is TRBV6-1 and J is TRBJ1-5, with D hard to call. CDR3 length: 14 amino acids. The germline V gene encodes CDR1 MNHNS and CDR2 SASEGT. The ends were cut back, 1 base at V and 3 bases at J, with 7 bases in the middle. CDR3 coding DNA: TGTGCCAGCAGTGAAGGCAGTCACAATCAGCCCCAGCATTTT. It encodes CASSEGSHNQPQHF.

The CDR3 DNA follows: TGTGCCAGCAGCCGTAATGTGGGAGACTACAATGAGCAGTTCTTC. This gives the protein CASSRNVGDYNEQFF. The chain joins TRBV5-6 to TRBJ2-1; D may be TRBD2 (5 bases). CDR3 length: 15 residues. With 4 bases removed from V and 3 bases from J, the gap between germline ends came to 14 bases. The germline V gene has CDR1 SGHDT and CDR2 YYEEEE.

The genes are TRBV28 and TRBJ1-2; no firm D call. The CDR3 is 14 amino acids. V was shortened by 10 bases and J by 8 bases, with 23 bases between the two germline ends. Germline lookup yields CDR1 MDHEN and CDR2 SYDVKM. The CDR3 reads CATSESGTLVGYTF. The CDR3 coding sequence is TGTGCCACTTCAGAGAGCGGAACCTTAGTCGGCTACACCTTC.

The chain carries TRBV6-6 and TRBJ1-1; D is uncertain. Germline-derived CDR1 and CDR2 are MNHNY and SVGAGI (reference sequence). Trimming left V 6 bases short and J 4 bases short, with 15 bases between. The CDR3 contains 14 residues. The CDR3, as DNA: TGTGCCAGCAGGATAGGGAGGGTGGGCACTGAAGCTTTCTTT. This translates into CASRIGRVGTEAFF.

The J gene is TRBJ2-1, the V gene TRBV7-3, with 10 bases lining up with TRBD2. The germline gives CDR1 SGHTA, CDR2 FQGTGA. This CDR3 region has 15 residues. V lost 7 bases and J lost 7; bases outside the gene matches: 10. The DNA of the CDR3 is TGTGCCAGCACCCAAGCGGGAGGGCCCAGGAATGAGCAGTTCTTC. Its protein product is CASTQAGGPRNEQFF.

The rearrangement links TRBV27 to TRBJ2-1; 7 nucleotides agree with TRBD1. CDR1 and CDR2 (germline): MNHEY, SMNVEV (reference sequence). J gave up 5 bases and V 5 bases, and 3 bases lay outside the gene matches. The CDR3 sequence is 13 residues long. CDR3 sequence (DNA): TGTGCCAGCAGTCCAGACAGGGACAATGAGCAGTTCTTC. As protein: CASSPDRDNEQFF.

This rearrangement joins TRBV10-3 to TRBJ2-7; the D gene is possibly TRBD2 (6 bases). Trimming took 3 bases from V and 3 from J, leaving 15 bases between them. The CDR3 has 15 amino acids. Looked up from germline, CDR1 is ENHRY and CDR2 is SYGVKD. The CDR3 DNA reads TGTGCCATCAGTGATGGGGGGATGGGAGGCTACGAGCAGTACTTC. Amino acid sequence: CAISDGGMGGYEQYF.

In this sample, this clone turned up a few times. The rearrangement joins TRBV6-5 to TRBJ2-1; 7 bases line up with TRBD1. Trimming removed 6 bases from V and 5 bases from J; junction bases left unmatched: 4. Germline V gene data show CDR1 as MNHEY and CDR2 as SVGAGI. This CDR3 is built from 13 residues. Written as DNA, the CDR3 is TGTGCCAGCAGGACAGGGAAGCACAATGAGCAGTTCTTC. It translates to CASRTGKHNEQFF.

The J gene is TRBJ1-5, the V gene TRBV19; D may be TRBD1 (6 bases). Trimming cost V 9 bases and J 0 bases, with 12 bases left between them. Germline V gene sequence: CDR1 LNHDA, CDR2 SQIVND (reference sequence). The CDR3 is 14 amino acids. CDR3 in amino acids: CASRQVASNQPQHF. The DNA of the CDR3 is TGTGCCAGCCGACAGGTAGCTAGCAATCAGCCCCAGCATTTT.

The DNA for the CDR3 is TGCGCCAGCAGCTTGGGGACAGGATATAATAACTATGGCTACACCTTC. It is translated as CASSLGTGYNNYGYTF. The rearrangement links TRBV5-1 to TRBJ1-2, with TRBD1 matching over 7 bases. Germline CDR1 reads SGHRS; CDR2 reads YFSETQ. This CDR3 comprises 16 residues. Unmatched junction bases numbered 6, after V lost 0 bases and J lost 1 base.

The chain is built from TRBV25-1 and TRBJ1-1; 9 nucleotides agree with TRBD1. The CDR3 spans 14 residues. V lost 1 base and J lost 7; bases outside the gene matches: 4. Germline lookup yields CDR1 MGHDK and CDR2 SYGVNS. CDR3 nucleotide sequence: TGTGCCAGCAGTGAATCGACAGGGGGGGATGAAGCTTTCTTT. Its translation is CASSESTGGDEAFF.

The J gene is TRBJ2-7, the V gene TRBV6-5; D possibly corresponds to TRBD2 (6 bases). V lost 0 bases and J lost 4, with 10 bases in between. This CDR3 contains 14 residues. The germline V gene has CDR1 MNHEY and CDR2 SVGAGI. CDR3 sequence reads: CASSYSQGLYEQYF. The CDR3, as DNA: TGTGCCAGCAGTTACTCGCAGGGACTTTACGAGCAGTACTTC.

The genes are TRBV28 and TRBJ1-2; no firm D call. In germline, CDR1 is MDHEN, CDR2 SYDVKM. The V end lost 6 bases, the J end lost 3 bases, and 17 bases lay between the germline ends. The CDR3 is 15 amino acids. DNA of the CDR3: TGTGCCAGCAGCCTAACGGGAGGGAATGACTATGGCTACACCTTC. It yields the protein CASSLTGGNDYGYTF.

The chain employs TRBV7-2 and TRBJ2-3; D is ambiguous. Trimming stripped 2 bases from V and 6 bases from J, with 9 bases between. The germline gives CDR1 SGHTA, CDR2 FQGNSA. The CDR3 has 13 amino acids. CDR3 residues: CASSLITEDTQYF. DNA for the CDR3: TGTGCCAGCAGCTTAATCACGGAGGATACGCAGTATTTT. Full variable domain (missing parts from reference TRBV7-2 and TRBJ2-3): GAGVSQSPSNKVTEKGKDVELRCDPISGHTALYWYRQSLGQGLEFLIYFQGNSAPDKSGLPSDRFSAERTGGSVSTLTIQRTQQEDSAVYLCASSLITEDTQYFGPGTRLTVL.

V gene TRBV2 combines with J gene TRBJ1-1; no reliable D call. CDR3 size: 16 residues. The V gene lost 1 base and the J gene lost 0 bases, with 12 bases spanning the gap. Germline CDR1 reads SNHLY; CDR2 reads FYNNEI. The CDR3 sequence is CASSEESSHLNTEAFF. The CDR3 region has the DNA TGTGCCAGCAGTGAAGAAAGTAGCCACTTGAACACTGAAGCTTTCTTT.

This clone was seen just once. This chain joins TRBV27 and TRBJ1-1; 9 positions agree with TRBD1. CDR3 length: 14 residues. Germline values: CDR1 MNHEY, CDR2 SMNVEV (reference sequence). Losses at the gene ends were 4 bases for V and 6 bases for J; bases not matched to a gene: 6. CDR3 DNA: TGTGCCAGCAGTTCCGGGACAGGGAATTCTGAAGCTTTCTTT. Translated, it gives CASSSGTGNSEAFF.

DNA for the CDR3: TGTGCCACCACCCCCGCGTCCAGTTGGACAGGGGGGAAATGGGAAACCTACGAGCAGTACTTC. Amino acid sequence: CATTPASSWTGGKWETYEQYF. The V gene is TRBV28, the J gene TRBJ2-7; 10 bases line up with TRBD1. The CDR3 contains 21 residues. J gave up 2 bases and V 10 bases, and 29 bases lay outside the gene matches. Germline-derived CDR1 and CDR2 are MDHEN and SYDVKM.

The CDR3 loop is CASSSPTGKTNGYTF. CDR3 nucleotide sequence: TGTGCCAGCAGCTCACCGACAGGGAAAACCAATGGCTACACCTTC. The chain is built from TRBV5-4 and TRBJ1-2; 7 nucleotides match TRBD1. CDR3 size: 15 residues. Per germline, CDR1 SGHNT and CDR2 YYREEE (reference sequence). V shed 3 bases, J shed 6 bases, and the junction held 11 bases outside the gene matches.